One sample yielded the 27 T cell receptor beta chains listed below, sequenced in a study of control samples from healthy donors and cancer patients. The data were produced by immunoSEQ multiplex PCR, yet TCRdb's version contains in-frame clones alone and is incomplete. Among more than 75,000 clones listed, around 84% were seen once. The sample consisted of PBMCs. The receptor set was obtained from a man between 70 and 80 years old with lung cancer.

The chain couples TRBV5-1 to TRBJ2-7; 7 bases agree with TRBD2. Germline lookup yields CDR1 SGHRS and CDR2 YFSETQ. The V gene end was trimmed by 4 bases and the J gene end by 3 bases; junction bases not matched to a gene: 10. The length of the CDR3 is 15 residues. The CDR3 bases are TGCGCCAGCAGCGCGGCCGGGGGGACCTACTACGAGCAGTACTTC. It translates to CASSAAGGTYYEQYF.

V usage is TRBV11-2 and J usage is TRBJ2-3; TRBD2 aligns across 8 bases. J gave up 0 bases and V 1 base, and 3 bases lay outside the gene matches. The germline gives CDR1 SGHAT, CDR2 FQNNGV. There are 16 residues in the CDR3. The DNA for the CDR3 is TGTGCCAGCAGCTTAGTCCCGGGGGGGAGCACAGATACGCAGTATTTT. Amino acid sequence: CASSLVPGGSTDTQYF.

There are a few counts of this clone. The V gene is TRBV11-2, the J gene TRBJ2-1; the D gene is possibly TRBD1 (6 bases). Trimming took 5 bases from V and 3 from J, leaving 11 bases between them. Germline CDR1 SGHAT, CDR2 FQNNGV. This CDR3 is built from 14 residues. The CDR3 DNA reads TGTGCCAGCAGCCCCCTCAGGGGCTACAATGAGCAGTTCTTC. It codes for CASSPLRGYNEQFF.

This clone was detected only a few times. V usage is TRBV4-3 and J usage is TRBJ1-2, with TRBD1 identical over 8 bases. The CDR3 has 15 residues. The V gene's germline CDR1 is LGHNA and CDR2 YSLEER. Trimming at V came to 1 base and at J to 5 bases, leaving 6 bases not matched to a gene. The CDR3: CASSQGRQGSYGYTF. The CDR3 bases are TGCGCCAGCAGCCAAGGGAGACAGGGGTCGTATGGCTACACCTTC.

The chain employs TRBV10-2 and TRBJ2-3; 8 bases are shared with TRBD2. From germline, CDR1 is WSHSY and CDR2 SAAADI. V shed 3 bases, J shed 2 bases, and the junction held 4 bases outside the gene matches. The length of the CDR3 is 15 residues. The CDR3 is CASSDRGGHTDTQYF. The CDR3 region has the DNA TGCGCCAGCAGTGATCGCGGGGGGCACACAGATACGCAGTATTTT.

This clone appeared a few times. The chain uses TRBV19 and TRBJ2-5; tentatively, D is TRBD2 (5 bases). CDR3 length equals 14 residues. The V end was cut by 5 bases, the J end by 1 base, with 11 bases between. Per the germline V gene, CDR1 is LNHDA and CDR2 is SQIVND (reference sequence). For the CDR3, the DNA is TGTGCCAGTAGTGGCCGGGGAATCCAAGAGACCCAGTACTTC. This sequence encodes CASSGRGIQETQYF.

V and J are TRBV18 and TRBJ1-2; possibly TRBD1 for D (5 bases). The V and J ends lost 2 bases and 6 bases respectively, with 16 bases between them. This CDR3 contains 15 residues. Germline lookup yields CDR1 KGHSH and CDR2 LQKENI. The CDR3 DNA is TGTGCCAGCTCACCATCTCAGGGTTTTAGGGATGGCTACACCTTC. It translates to CASSPSQGFRDGYTF.

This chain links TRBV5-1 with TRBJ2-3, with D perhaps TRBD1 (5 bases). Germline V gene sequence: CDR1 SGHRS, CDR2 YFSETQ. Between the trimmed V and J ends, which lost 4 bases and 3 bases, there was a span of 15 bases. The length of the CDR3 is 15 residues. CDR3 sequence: CASSTQGLITDTQYF. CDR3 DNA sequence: TGCGCCAGCAGCACGCAGGGATTGATTACAGATACGCAGTATTTT.

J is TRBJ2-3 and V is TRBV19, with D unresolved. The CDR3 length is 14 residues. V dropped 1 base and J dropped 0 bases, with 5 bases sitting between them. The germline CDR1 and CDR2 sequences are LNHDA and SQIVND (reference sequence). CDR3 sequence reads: CASSIAVSTDTQYF. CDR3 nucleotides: TGTGCCAGTAGTATAGCGGTGAGCACAGATACGCAGTATTTT.

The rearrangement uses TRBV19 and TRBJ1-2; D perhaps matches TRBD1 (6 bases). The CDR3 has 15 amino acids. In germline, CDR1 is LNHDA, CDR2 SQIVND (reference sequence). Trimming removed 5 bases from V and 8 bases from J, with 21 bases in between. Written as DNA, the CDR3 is TGTGCCAGTAGTGATACGACAGGTACTTTTAGAGGCTACACCTTC. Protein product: CASSDTTGTFRGYTF.

The CDR3 sequence is CASSEVRGANTEAFF. The DNA for the CDR3 is TGCGCCAGCAGTGAAGTTCGGGGAGCGAACACTGAAGCTTTCTTT. The chain has TRBV10-1 and TRBJ1-1; D call uncertain. The germline V and J ends were trimmed by 3 bases and 1 base, with 12 bases remaining between them. This CDR3 contains 15 residues. CDR1 is WNHNN, CDR2 SYGVQD, per germline (reference sequence).

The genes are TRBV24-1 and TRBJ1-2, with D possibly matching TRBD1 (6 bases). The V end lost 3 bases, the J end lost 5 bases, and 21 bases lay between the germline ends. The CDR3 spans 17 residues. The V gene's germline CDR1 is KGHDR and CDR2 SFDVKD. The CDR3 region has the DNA TGTGCCACCAGTGATACCAGACAGGCCGGTCTAGGGTATGGCTACACCTTC. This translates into CATSDTRQAGLGYGYTF.

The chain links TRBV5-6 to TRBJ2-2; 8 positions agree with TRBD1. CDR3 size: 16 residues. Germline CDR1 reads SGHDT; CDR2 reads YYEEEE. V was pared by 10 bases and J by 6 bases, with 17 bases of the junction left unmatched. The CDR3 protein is CAVKRLSGGKAGELFF. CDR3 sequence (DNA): TGTGCCGTTAAGCGGCTTTCAGGGGGCAAGGCCGGGGAGCTGTTTTTT. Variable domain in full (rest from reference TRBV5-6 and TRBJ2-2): DAGVTQSPTHLIKTRGQQVTLRCSPKSGHDTVSWYQQALGQGPQFIFQYYEEEERQRGNFPDRFSGHQFPNYSSELNVNALLLGDSALYLCAVKRLSGGKAGELFFGEGSRLTVL.

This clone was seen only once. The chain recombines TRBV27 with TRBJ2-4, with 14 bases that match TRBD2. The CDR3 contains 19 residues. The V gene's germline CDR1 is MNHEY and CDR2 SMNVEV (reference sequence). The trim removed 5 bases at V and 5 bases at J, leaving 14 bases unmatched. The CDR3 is CASSLRSGLAGAGQNIQYF. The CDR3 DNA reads TGTGCCAGCAGTCTCCGCTCGGGACTAGCGGGGGCCGGGCAAAACATTCAGTACTTC.

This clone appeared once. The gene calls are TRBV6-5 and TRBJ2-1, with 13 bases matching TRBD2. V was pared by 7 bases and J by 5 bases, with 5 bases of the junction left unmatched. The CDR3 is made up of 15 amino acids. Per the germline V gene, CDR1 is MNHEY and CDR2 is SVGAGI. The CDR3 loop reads CASMGGLAGDNEQFF. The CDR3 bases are TGTGCCAGCATGGGCGGACTAGCGGGAGACAATGAGCAGTTCTTC.

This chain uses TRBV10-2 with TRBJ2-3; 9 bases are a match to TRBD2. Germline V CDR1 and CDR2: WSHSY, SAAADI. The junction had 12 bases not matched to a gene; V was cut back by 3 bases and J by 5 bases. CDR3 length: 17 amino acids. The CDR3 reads CASSDEGRGGFKDTQYF. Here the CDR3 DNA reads TGCGCCAGCAGTGATGAGGGGCGGGGGGGCTTCAAAGATACGCAGTATTTT.

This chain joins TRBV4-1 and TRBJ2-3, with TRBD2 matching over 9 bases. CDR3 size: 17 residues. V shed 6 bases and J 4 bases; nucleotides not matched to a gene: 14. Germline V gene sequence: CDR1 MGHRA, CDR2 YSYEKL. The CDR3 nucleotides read TGCGCCAGCAGTCTTTCTGGAAGCGGGGGGACCGCAGATACGCAGTATTTT. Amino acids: CASSLSGSGGTADTQYF.

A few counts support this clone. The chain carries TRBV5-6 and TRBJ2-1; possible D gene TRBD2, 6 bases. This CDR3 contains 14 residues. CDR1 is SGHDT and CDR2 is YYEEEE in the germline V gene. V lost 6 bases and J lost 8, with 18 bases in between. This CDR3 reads CASNGRGARYEQFF. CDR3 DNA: TGTGCCAGCAACGGGCGGGGCGCCAGGTATGAGCAGTTCTTC.

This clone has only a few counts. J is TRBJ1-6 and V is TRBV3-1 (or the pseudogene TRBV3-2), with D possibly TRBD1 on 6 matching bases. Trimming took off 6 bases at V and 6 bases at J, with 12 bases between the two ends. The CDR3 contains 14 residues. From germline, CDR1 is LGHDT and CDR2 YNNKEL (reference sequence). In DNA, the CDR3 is TGTGCCAGCAGTCTGGGGGCAGGTAATTCACCCCTCCACTTT. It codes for CASSLGAGNSPLHF.

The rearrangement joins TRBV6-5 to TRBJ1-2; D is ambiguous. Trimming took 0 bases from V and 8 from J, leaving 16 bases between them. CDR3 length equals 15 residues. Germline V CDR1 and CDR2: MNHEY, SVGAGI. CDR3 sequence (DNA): TGTGCCAGCAGTTACTCGGCCGGGGTCCTCAGGGGCTACACCTTC. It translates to CASSYSAGVLRGYTF.

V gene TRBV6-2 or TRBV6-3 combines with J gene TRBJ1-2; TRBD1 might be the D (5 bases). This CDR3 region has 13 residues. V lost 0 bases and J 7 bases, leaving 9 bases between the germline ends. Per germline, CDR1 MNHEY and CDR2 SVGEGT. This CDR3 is CASSYSRGSGYTF. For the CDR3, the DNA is TGTGCCAGCAGTTACTCCCGGGGCAGTGGCTACACCTTC.

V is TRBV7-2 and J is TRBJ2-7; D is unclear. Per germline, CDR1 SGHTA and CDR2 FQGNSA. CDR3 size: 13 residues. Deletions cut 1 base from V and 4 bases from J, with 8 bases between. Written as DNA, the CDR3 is TGTGCCAGCAGCTTAGTAGCACCATACGAGCAGTACTTC. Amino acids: CASSLVAPYEQYF.

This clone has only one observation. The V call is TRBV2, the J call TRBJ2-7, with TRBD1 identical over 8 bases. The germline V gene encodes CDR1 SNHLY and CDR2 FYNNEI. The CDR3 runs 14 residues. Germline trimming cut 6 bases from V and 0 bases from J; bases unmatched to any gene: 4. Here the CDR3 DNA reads TGTGCCAGCAGGCGGGGACAGGCCTCCTACGAGCAGTACTTC. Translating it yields CASRRGQASYEQYF. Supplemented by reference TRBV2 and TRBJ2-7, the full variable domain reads EPEVTQTPSHQVTQMGQEVILRCVPISNHLYFYWYRQILGQKVEFLVSFYNNEISEKSEIFDDQFSVERPDGSNFTLKIRSTKLEDSAMYFCASRRGQASYEQYFGPGTRLTVT.

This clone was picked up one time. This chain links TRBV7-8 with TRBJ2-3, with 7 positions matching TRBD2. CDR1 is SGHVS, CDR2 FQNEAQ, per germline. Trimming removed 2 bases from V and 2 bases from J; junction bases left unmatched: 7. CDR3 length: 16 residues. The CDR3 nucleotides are TGTGCCAGCAGCTTACTGGGGGGGGGAGACACAGATACGCAGTATTTT. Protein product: CASSLLGGGDTDTQYF.

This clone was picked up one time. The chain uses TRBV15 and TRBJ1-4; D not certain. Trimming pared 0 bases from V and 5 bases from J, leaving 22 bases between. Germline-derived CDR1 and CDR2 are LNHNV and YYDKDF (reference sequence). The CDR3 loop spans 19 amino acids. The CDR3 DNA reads TGTGCCACCAGCAGAGATCCGGGATCGAGGGTATTTGGGAATGAAAAACTGTTTTTT. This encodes CATSRDPGSRVFGNEKLFF. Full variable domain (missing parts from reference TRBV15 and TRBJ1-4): DAMVIQNPRYQVTQFGKPVTLSCSQTLNHNVMYWYQQKSSQAPKLLFHYYDKDFNNEADTPDNFQSRRPNTSFCFLDIRSPGLGDTAMYLCATSRDPGSRVFGNEKLFFGSGTQLSVL.

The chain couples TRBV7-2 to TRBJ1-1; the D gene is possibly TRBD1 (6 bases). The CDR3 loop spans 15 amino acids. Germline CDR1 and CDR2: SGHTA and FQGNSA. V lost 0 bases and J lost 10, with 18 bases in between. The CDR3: CASSLAQGRSLGAFF. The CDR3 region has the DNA TGTGCCAGCAGCTTAGCGCAGGGGAGATCACTGGGAGCTTTCTTT.

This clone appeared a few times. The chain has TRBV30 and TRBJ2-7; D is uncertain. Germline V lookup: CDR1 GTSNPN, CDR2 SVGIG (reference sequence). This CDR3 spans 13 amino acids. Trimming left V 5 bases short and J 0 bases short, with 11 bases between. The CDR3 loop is CAWRAVGSYEQYF. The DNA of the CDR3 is TGTGCCTGGCGGGCTGTTGGCTCCTACGAGCAGTACTTC.